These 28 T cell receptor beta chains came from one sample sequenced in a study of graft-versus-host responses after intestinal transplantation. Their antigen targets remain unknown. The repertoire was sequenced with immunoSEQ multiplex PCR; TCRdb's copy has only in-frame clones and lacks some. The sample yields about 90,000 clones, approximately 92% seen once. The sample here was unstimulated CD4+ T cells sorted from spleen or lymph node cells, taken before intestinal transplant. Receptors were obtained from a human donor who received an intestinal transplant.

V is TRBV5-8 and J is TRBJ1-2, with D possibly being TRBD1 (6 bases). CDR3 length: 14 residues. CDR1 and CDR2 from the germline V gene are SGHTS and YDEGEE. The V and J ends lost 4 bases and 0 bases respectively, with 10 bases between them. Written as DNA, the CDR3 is TGTGCCAGCAGCCGGGGGGGCTCTAACTATGGCTACACCTTC. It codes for CASSRGGSNYGYTF.

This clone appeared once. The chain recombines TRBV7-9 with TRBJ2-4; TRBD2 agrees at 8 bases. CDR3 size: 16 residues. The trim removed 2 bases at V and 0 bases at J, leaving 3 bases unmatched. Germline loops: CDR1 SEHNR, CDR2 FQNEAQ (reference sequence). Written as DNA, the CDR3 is TGTGCCAGCAGCTTAACTAGCGGACTAGCCAAAAACATTCAGTACTTC. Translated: CASSLTSGLAKNIQYF.

The CDR3, as DNA: TGTGCCAGCAGTGAAGGGGGTGACAATCAGCCCCAGCATTTT. It specifies CASSEGGDNQPQHF. The chain carries TRBV2 and TRBJ1-5; D unresolved. The ends were cut back, 1 base at V and 3 bases at J, with 7 bases in the middle. The CDR3 runs to 14 residues. Germline V gene data show CDR1 as SNHLY and CDR2 as FYNNEI.

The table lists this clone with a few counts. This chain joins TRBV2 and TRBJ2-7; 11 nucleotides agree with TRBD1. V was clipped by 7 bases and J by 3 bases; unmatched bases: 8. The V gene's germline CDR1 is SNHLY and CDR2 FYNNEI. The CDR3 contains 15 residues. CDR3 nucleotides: TGTGCCAGCACACGGGACAGGGGGGTTTTCTACGAGCAGTACTTC. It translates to CASTRDRGVFYEQYF.

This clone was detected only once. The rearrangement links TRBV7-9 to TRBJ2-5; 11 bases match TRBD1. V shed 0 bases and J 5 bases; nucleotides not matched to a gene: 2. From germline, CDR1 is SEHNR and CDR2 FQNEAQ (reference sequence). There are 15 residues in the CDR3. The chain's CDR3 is CASSLARTGGETQYF. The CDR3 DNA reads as TGTGCCAGCAGCTTAGCTAGGACAGGGGGCGAGACCCAGTACTTC.

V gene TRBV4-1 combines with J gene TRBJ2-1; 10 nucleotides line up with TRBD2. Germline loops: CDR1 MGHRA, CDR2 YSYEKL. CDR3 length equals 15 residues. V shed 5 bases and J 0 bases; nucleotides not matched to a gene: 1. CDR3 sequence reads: CASSASGSSYNEQFF. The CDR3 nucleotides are TGCGCCAGCAGCGCTAGCGGGAGCTCCTACAATGAGCAGTTCTTC.

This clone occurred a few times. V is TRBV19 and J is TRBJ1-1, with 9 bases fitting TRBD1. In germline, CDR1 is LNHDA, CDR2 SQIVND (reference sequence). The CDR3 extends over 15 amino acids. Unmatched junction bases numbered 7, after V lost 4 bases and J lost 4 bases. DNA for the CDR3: TGTGCCAGTAGTAGGGGACAGGGTGGGCCCACTGAAGCTTTCTTT. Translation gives CASSRGQGGPTEAFF.

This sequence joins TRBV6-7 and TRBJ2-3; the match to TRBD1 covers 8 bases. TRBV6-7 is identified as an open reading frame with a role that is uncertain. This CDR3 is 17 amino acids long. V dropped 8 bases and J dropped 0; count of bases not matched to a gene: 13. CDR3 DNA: TGTGCCAGCCGGCCCAATACAGGGGGGAAGAGCACAGATACGCAGTATTTT. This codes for CASRPNTGGKSTDTQYF.

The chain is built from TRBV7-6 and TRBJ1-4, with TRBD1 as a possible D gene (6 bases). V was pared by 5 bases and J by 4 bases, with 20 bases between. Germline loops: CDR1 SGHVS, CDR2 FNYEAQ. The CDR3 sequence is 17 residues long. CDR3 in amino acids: CASSRSTGPTINEKLFF. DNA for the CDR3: TGTGCCAGCAGCCGGAGTACAGGGCCCACCATTAATGAAAAACTGTTTTTT.

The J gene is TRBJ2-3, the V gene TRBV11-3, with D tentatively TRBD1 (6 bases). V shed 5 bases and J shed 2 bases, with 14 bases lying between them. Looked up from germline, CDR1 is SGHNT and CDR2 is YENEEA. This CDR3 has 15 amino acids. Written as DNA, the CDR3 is TGTGCCAGCAGCCCGGGACACCTAACCACAGATACGCAGTATTTT. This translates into CASSPGHLTTDTQYF.

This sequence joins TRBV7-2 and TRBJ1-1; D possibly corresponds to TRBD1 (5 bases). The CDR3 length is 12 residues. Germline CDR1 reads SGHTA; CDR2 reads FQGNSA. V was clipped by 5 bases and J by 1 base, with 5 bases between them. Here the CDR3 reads CASSQGNTEAFF. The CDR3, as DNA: TGTGCCAGCAGCCAGGGGAACACTGAAGCTTTCTTT.

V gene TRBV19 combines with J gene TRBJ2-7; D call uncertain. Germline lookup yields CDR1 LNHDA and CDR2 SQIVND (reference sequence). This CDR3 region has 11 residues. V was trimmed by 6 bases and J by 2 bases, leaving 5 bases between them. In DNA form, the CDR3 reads TGTGCCAGTAGCGACGCCTACGAGCAGTACTTC. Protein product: CASSDAYEQYF.

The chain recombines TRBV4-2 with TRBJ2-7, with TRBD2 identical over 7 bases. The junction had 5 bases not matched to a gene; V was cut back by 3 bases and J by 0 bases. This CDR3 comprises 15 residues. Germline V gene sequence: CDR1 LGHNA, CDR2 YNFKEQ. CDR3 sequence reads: CASSHRLAPSYEQYF. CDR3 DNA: TGTGCCAGCAGCCACAGACTAGCTCCCTCCTACGAGCAGTACTTC.

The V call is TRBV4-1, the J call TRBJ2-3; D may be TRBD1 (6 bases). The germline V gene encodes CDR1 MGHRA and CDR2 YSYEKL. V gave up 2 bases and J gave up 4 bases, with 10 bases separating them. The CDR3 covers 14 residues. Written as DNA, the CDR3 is TGCGCCAGCAGCCAATACAGGGACCCAGATACGCAGTATTTT. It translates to CASSQYRDPDTQYF.

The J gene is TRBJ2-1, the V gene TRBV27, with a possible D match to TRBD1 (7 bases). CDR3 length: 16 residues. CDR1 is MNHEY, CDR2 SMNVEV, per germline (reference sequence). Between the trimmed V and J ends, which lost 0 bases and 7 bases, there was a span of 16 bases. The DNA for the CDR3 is TGTGCCAGCAGTTTATCACCCAGGGGGGTCCGAAATGAGCAGTTCTTC. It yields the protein CASSLSPRGVRNEQFF.

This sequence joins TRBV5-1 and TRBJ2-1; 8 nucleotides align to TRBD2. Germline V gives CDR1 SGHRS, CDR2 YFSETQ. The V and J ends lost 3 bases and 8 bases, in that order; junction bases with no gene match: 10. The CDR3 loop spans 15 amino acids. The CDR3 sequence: CASSSPGTSLYEQFF. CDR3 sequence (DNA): TGCGCCAGCAGCTCCCCCGGGACTAGTCTCTATGAGCAGTTCTTC.

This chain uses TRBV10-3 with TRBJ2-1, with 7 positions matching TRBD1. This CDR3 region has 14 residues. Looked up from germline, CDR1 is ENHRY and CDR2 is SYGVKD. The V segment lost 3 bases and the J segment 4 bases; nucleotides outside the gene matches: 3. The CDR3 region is CAISERDRYNEQFF. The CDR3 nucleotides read TGTGCCATCAGTGAACGGGACAGATACAATGAGCAGTTCTTC.

The chain's CDR3 is CASSLRRAYNEQFF. As DNA, the CDR3 is TGTGCCAGCAGCTTAAGGCGGGCCTACAATGAGCAGTTCTTC. The chain carries TRBV7-2 and TRBJ2-1, with TRBD2 as a possible D gene (5 bases). CDR3 length: 14 amino acids. CDR1 and CDR2 (germline): SGHTA, FQGNSA. Trimming pared 2 bases from V and 2 bases from J, leaving 7 bases between.

The CDR3 region is CASSAFQRHFQETQYF. The CDR3, as DNA: TGTGCCAGCAGCGCGTTCCAGCGTCATTTCCAAGAGACCCAGTACTTC. The rearrangement joins TRBV5-6 to TRBJ2-5; D not resolved. This CDR3 comprises 16 residues. The V gene's germline CDR1 is SGHDT and CDR2 YYEEEE. Trimming removed 4 bases from V and 1 base from J, with 17 bases in between.

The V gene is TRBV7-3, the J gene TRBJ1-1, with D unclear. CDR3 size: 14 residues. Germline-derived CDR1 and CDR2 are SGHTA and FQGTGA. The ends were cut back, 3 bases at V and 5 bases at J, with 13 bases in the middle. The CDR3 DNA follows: TGTGCCAGCAGCTTGTTGGAGATTTCGACTGAAGCTTTCTTT. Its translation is CASSLLEISTEAFF.

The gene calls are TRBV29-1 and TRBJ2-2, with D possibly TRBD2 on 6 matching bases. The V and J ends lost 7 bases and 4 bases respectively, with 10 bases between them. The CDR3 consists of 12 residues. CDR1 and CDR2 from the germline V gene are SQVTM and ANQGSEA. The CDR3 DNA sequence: TGCAGCGGCGGAGGGAGCACCGGGGAGCTGTTTTTT. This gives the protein CSGGGSTGELFF.

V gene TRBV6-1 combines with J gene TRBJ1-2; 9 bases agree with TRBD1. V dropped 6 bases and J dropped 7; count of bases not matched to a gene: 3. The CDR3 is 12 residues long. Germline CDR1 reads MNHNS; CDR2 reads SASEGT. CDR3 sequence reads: CASSWTGVGYTF. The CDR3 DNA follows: TGTGCCAGCAGCTGGACAGGGGTTGGCTACACCTTC.

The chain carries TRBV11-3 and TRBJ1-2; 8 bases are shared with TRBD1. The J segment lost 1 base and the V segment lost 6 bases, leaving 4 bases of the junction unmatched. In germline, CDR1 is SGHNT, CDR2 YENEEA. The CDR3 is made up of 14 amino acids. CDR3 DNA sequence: TGTGCCAGCAGTCAGGGGGCCCTTAACTATGGCTACACCTTC. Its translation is CASSQGALNYGYTF.

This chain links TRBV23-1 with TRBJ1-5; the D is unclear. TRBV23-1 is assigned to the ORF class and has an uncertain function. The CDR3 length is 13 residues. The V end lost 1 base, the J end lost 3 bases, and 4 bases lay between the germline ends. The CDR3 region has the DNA TGCGCCAGCAGTCAATTCACCAATCAGCCCCAGCATTTT. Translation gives CASSQFTNQPQHF.

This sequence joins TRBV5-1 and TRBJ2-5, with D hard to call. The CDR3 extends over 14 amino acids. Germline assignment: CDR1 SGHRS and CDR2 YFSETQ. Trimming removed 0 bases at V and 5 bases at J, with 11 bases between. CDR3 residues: CASSLARSRETQYF. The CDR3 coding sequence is TGCGCCAGCAGCTTGGCTAGGTCCCGGGAGACCCAGTACTTC.

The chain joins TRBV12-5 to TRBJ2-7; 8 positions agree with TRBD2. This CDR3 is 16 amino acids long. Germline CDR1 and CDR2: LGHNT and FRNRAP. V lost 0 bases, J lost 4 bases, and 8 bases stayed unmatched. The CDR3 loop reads CASGLVAGAGRYEQYF. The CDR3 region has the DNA TGTGCTAGTGGTTTGGTAGCGGGAGCAGGGCGTTACGAGCAGTACTTC.

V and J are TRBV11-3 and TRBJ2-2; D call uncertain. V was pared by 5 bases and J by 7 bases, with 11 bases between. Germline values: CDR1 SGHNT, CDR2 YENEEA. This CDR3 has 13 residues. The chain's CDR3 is CASSGSLNGELFF. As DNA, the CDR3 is TGTGCCAGCAGCGGCTCCTTGAACGGGGAGCTGTTTTTT.

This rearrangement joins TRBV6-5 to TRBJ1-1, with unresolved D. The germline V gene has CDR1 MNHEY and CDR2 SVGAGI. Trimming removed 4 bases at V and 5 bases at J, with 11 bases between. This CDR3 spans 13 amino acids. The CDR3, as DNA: TGTGCCAGCAGTTTCGGGAGGATGACTGAAGCTTTCTTT. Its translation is CASSFGRMTEAFF.